What follows is one TCR beta chain and its context. Its antigen remains unidentified. This CDR3 contains 15 residues. Germline V gene sequence: CDR1 MNHEY, CDR2 SVGEGT. J was trimmed by 5 bases and V by 3 bases; bases with no gene match: 5. The sample belongs to a study of regulatory T cells in long-lasting Graves disease. Study-wide results and limits: Limited sample numbers may have lowered accuracy.

The sample's time point: persistent/refractory GD, antithyroid drugs over 5 years with positive TRAb. Generation of the TCR library employed RNA extracted from PBMCs. The authors built TCR beta libraries using iRepertoire HTBI primers and Arm-PCR of CDR3 regions. One entry per CDR3 protein, called by TCRdb with MiXCR from the multiplex PCR reads. The data hold about 660,000 distinct CDR3 sequences, with about 30% observed a single time. This clonotype was sampled from a female donor with Graves disease. This specimen was peripheral blood mononuclear cells (PBMCs), taken when the disease was refractory, from a patient treated with antithyroid drugs. The genes are TRBV6-2 or TRBV6-3 and TRBJ2-7, with 12 bases aligning to TRBD2. CDR3 sequence (DNA): TGTGCCAGCAGTTATATGACTAGCGGGAGTAACGAGCAGTACTTC. Translating gives CASSYMTSGSNEQYF.